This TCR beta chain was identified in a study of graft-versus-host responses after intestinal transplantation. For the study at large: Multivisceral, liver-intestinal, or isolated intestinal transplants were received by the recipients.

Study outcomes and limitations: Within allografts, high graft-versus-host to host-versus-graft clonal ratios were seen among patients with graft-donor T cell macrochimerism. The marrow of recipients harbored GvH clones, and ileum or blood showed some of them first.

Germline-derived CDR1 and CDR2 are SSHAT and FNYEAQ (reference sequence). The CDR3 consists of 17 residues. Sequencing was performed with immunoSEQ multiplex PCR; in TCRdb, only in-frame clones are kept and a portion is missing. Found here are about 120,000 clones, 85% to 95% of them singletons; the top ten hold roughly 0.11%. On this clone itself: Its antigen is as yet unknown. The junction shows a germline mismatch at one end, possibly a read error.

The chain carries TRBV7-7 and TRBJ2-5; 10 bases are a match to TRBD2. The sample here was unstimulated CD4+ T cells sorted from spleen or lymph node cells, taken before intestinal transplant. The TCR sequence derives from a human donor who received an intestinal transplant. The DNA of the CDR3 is TGTGCTAGCAGCTTAGGGACTAGCGCCTATTTCCAAGAGACCCAGTACTTC. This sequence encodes CASSLGTSAYFQETQYF.